This TCR beta chain stems from a study of T cells in Graves' hyperthyroidism and ophthalmopathy. Study-level findings and limits: In validation, the model predicted ophthalmopathy. These predictions came a median approximately six months before onset. Most thyroid clonotypes expanded above 0.001 were also detected in blood. A model built on 13 V-J features separated ophthalmopathy from stable hyperthyroidism.

Clinical symptoms, serum thyroxine, TRAb, thyroid ultrasound and orbital computed tomography established diagnosis. Researchers amplified the TCR beta CDR3 regions from RNA transcripts. Primed by the HTBI set, a first-round RT-PCR was run on the TCR CDR3. From the multiplex PCR reads, TCRdb called clonotypes with MiXCR, one entry per CDR3 protein. The data hold about 640,000 distinct CDR3 sequences, with roughly 45% observed a single time. Looked up from germline, CDR1 is ENHRY and CDR2 is SYGVKD. CDR3 length equals 16 residues. Turning to this clonotype: Antigen: not known. A read error may account for a junction end that differs from germline.

The genes are TRBV10-3 and TRBJ2-2, with 7 bases that match TRBD2. Sequencing was carried out using peripheral blood or thyroid tissue (not recorded which). This receptor was identified in an adult man with Graves' disease, either hyperthyroidism or ophthalmopathy (not recorded which). The CDR3 DNA reads as TGTGCCAGCAGTATAATCCGGACTAGAGGTACCGGGGAGCTGTTTTTT. Translation gives CASSIIRTRGTGELFF.